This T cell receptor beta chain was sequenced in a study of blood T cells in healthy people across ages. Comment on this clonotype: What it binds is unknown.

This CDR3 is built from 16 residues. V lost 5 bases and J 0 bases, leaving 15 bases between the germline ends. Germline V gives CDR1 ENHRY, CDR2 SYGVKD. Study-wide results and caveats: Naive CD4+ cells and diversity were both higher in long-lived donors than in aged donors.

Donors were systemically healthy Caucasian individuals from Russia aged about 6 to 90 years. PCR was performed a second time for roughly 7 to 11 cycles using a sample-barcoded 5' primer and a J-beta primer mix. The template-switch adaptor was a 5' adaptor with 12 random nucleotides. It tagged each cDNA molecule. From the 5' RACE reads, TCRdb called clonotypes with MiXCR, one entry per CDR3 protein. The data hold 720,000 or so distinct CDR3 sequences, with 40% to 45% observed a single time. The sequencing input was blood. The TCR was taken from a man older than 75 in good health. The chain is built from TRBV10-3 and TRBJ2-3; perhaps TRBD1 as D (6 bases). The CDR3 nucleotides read TGTGCCATCAGTTACGCAGGGGTTTCAAGCACAGATACGCAGTATTTT. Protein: CAISYAGVSSTDTQYF.